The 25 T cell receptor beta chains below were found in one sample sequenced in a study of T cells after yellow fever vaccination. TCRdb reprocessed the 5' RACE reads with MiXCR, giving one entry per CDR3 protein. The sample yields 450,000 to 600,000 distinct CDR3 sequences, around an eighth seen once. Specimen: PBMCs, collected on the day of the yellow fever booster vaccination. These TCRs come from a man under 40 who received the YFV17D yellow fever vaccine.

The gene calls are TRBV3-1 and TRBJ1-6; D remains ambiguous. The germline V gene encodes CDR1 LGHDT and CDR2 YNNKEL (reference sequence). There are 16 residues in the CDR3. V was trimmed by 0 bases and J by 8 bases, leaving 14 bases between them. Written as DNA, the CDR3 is TGTGCCAGCAGCCAAGATGGTCGGGGTTGGGATTCACCCCTCCACTTT. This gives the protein CASSQDGRGWDSPLHF.

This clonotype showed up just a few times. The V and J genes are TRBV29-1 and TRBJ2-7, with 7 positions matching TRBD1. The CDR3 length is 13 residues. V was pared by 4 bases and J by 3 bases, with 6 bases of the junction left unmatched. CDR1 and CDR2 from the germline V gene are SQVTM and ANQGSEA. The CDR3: CSVVTRDSYEQYF. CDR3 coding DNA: TGCAGCGTTGTTACCCGGGACAGCTACGAGCAGTACTTC.

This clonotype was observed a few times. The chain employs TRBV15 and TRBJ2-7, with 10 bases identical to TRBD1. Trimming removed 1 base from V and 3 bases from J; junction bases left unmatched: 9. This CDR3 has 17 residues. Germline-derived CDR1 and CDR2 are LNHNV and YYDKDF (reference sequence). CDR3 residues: CATSRGFGQGVIYEQYF. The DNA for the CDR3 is TGTGCCACCAGCAGAGGATTCGGACAGGGGGTCATCTACGAGCAGTACTTC.

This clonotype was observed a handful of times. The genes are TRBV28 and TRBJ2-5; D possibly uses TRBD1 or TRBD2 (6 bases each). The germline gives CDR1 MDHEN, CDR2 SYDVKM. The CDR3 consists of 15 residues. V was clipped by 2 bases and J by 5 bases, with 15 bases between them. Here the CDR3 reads CASSLGSQGGETQYF. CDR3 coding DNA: TGTGCCAGCAGTTTAGGTTCCCAAGGGGGGGAGACCCAGTACTTC.

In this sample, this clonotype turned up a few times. The DNA of the CDR3 is TGTGCCAGCAGCTCCTTGGAGGCAGGGGCCCCAACCCCTGGGGAGCTGTTTTTT. Translation gives CASSSLEAGAPTPGELFF. V usage is TRBV11-1 and J usage is TRBJ2-2; possibly TRBD1 for D (6 bases). The V and J ends lost 4 bases and 8 bases respectively, with 26 bases between them. Germline CDR1 and CDR2: SGHAT and FQDESV (reference sequence). CDR3 length equals 18 residues. The entire variable domain, with the rest obtained from reference TRBV11-1 and TRBJ2-2, is as follows: EAEVAQSPRYKITEKSQAVAFWCDPISGHATLYWYRQILGQGPELLVQFQDESVVDDSQLPKDRFSAERLKGVDSTLKIQPAELGDSAMYLCASSSLEAGAPTPGELFFGEGSRLTVL.

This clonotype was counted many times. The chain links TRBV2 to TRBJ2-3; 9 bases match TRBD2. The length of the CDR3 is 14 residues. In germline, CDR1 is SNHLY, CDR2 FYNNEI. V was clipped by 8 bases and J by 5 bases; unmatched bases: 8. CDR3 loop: CASHASGERDTQYF. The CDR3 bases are TGTGCCAGCCATGCTAGCGGGGAGCGAGATACGCAGTATTTT.

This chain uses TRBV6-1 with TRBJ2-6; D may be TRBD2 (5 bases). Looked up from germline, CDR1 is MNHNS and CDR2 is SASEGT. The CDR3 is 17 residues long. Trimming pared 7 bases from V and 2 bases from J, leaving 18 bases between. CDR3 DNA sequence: TGTGCCAGCAAAACGCGGGCAGAGGTAGCTGGGGCCAACGTCCTGACTTTC. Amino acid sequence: CASKTRAEVAGANVLTF.

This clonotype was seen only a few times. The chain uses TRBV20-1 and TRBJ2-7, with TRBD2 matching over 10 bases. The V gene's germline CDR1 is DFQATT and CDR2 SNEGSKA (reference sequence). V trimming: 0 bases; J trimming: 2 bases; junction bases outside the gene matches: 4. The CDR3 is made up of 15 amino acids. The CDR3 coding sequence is TGCAGTGCTAGAGATCCTAGCGGGAGACCCTACGAGCAGTACTTC. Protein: CSARDPSGRPYEQYF.

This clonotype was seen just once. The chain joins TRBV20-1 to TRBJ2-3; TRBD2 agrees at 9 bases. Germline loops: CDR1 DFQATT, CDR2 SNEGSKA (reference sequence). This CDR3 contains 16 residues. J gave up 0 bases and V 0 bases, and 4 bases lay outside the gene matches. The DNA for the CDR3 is TGCAGTGCTAGAGATCTGACTAGCGGAAGCACAGATACGCAGTATTTT. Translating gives CSARDLTSGSTDTQYF.

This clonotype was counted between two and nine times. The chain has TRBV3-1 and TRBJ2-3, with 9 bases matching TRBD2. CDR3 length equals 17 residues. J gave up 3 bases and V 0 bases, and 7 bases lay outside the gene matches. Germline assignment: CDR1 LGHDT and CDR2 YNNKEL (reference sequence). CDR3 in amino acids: CASSQDLAGVGTDTQYF. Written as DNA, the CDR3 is TGTGCCAGCAGCCAAGATTTAGCGGGAGTGGGGACAGATACGCAGTATTTT.

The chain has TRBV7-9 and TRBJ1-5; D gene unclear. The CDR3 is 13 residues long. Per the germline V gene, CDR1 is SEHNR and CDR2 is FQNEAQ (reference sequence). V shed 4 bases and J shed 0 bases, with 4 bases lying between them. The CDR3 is CASSYYSNQPQHF. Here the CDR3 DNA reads TGTGCCAGCAGCTATTATAGCAATCAGCCCCAGCATTTT.

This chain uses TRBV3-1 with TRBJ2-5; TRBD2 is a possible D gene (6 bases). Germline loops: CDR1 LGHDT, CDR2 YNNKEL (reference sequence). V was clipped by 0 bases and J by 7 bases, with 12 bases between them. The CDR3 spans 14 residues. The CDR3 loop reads CASSQEAGQGTQYF. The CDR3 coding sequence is TGTGCCAGCAGCCAAGAAGCGGGCCAGGGGACCCAGTACTTC.

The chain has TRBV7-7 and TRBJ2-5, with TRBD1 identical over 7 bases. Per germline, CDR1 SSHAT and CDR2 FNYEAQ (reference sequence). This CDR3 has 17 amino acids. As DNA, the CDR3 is TGTGCTACCCCAGCAAAGTCGAGGGGACAGATCCAAGAGACCCAGTACTTC. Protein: CATPAKSRGQIQETQYF.

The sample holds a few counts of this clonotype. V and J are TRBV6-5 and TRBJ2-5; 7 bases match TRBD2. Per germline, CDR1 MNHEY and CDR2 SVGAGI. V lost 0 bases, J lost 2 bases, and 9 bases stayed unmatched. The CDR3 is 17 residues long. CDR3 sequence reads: CASSYSIPASGQETQYF. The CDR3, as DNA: TGTGCCAGCAGTTACTCGATTCCGGCTAGCGGACAAGAGACCCAGTACTTC.

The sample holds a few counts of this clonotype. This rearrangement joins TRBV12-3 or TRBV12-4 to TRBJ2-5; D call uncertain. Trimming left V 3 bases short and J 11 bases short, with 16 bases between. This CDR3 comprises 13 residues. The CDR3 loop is CASSLIGSPGQYF. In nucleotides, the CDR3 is TGTGCCAGCAGTTTGATCGGGTCTCCCGGGCAGTACTTC.

CDR3 amino acids: CATSRIQGFSYGYTF. The DNA for the CDR3 is TGTGCCACCAGCAGAATTCAGGGGTTTTCCTATGGCTACACCTTC. This chain connects TRBV15 to TRBJ1-2; D may be TRBD1 (6 bases). With 2 bases removed from V and 4 bases from J, the gap between germline ends came to 14 bases. In germline, CDR1 is LNHNV, CDR2 YYDKDF (reference sequence). The CDR3 is 15 amino acids.

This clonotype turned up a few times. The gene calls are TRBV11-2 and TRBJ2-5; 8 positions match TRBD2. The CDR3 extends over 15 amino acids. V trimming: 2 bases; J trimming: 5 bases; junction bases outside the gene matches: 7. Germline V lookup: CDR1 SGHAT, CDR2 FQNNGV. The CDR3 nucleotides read TGTGCCAGCAGCTTAAAACGGGAGGGAGGGGAGACCCAGTACTTC. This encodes CASSLKREGGETQYF.

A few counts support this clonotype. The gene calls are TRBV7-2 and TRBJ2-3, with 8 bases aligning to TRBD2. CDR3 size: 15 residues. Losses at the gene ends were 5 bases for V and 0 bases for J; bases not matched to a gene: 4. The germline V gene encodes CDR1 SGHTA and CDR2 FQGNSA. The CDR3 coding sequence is TGTGCCAGCAGCCATAGCGGGGACAGCACAGATACGCAGTATTTT. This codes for CASSHSGDSTDTQYF.

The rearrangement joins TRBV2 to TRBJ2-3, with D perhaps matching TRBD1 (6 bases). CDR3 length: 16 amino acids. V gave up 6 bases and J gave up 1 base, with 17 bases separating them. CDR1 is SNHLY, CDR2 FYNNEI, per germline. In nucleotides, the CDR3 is TGTGCCAGCAGCGCCTTGCAACAGGGTGGCACAGATACGCAGTATTTT. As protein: CASSALQQGGTDTQYF.

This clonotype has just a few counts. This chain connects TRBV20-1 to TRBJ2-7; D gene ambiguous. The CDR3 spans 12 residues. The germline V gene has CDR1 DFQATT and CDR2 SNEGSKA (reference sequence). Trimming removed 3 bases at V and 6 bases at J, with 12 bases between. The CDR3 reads CSASRVSTEQYF. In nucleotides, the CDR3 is TGCAGTGCTAGCCGGGTTAGCACCGAGCAGTACTTC.

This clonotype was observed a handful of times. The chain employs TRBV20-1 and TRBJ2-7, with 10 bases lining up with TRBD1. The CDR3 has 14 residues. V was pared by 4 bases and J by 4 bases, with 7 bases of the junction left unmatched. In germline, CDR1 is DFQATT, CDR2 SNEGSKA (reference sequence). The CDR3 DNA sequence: TGCAGTGCTAACCGACAGGGGGCATTTTACGAGCAGTACTTC. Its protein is CSANRQGAFYEQYF.

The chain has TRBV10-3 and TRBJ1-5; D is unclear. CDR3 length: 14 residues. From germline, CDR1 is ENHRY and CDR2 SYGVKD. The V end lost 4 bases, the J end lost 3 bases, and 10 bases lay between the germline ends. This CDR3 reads CAISGEKDNQPQHF. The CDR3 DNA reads TGTGCCATCAGTGGGGAGAAGGACAATCAGCCCCAGCATTTT.

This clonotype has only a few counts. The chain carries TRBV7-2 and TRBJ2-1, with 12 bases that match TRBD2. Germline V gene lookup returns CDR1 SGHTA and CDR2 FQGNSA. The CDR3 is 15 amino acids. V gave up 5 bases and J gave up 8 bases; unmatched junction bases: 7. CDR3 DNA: TGTGCCAGCAGCCCGAATGGACTAGCGGGATATGAGCAGTTCTTC. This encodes CASSPNGLAGYEQFF.

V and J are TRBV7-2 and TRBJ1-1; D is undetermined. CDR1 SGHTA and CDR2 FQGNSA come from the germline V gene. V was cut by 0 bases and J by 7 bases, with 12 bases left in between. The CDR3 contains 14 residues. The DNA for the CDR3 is TGTGCCAGCAGCTTAGCGGGAGCGGCAGTTGAAGCTTTCTTT. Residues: CASSLAGAAVEAFF. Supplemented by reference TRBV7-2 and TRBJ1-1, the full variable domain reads GAGVSQSPSNKVTEKGKDVELRCDPISGHTALYWYRQSLGQGLEFLIYFQGNSAPDKSGLPSDRFSAERTGGSVSTLTIQRTQQEDSAVYLCASSLAGAAVEAFFGQGTRLTVV.

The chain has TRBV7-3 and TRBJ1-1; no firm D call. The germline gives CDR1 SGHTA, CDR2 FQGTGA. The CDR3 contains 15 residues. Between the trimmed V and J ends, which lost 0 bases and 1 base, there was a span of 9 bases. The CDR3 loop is CASSLTGRENTEAFF. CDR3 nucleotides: TGTGCCAGCAGCTTAACCGGACGGGAGAACACTGAAGCTTTCTTT.